The clone carrying this T cell receptor beta chain was observed a handful of times. The germline gene is not matched at one end of the junction; a read error may be the cause. Additional DNA sequences in this sample encode the identical CDR3. The data belong to a study of metastatic and nonmetastatic thyroid tumors. Until they underwent thyroid surgery, no patient had received any treatment. Original handling: Across clinicopathological groups, CDR3 differences served as the basis for building a distant-metastasis classifier for papillary thyroid cancer. MiXCR was used by TCRdb to re-call the PCR reads. The V and J calls were determined by TCRdb, not by the authors. This table has over 6,500 clones, roughly 34% appearing once. Germline assignment: CDR1 LGHNT and CDR2 FRNRAP. The CDR3 extends over 13 amino acids.

This rearrangement joins TRBV12-5 to TRBJ1-3; TRBD1 is a possible D gene (5 bases). The receptor was isolated from a female donor with papillary thyroid cancer or a benign thyroid nodule (not recorded which). Some clones in this sample may be carry-over from other donors' samples. Sample: adjacent normal tissue. In nucleotides, the CDR3 is TGTGCTAGTGGGAGGGACTCTGGAAATACCATATATTTT. Translated, it gives CASGRDSGNTIYF. The complete variable domain, with remaining parts taken from reference TRBV12-5 and TRBJ1-3, reads DARVTQTPRHKVTEMGQEVTMRCQPILGHNTVFWYRQTMMQGLELLAYFRNRAPLDDSGMPKDRFSAEMPDATLATLKIQPSEPRDSAVYFCASGRDSGNTIYFGEGSWLTVV.